The sequence of this TCR beta chain was determined in a study of T cell repertoires and HLA-DP antigens. In germline, CDR1 is SGDLS, CDR2 YYNGEE. Deletions cut 3 bases from V and 6 bases from J, with 9 bases between. This CDR3 spans 13 amino acids. Findings of the study overall: A non-physiological HeLa system presented antigen to total CD4+ responders. Against one allele, clones undetected before culture averaged about 34%; against the other, 50.6%.

As for this clone: The antigen remains undetermined.

The PCR primers covered 54 TRBV and 13 TRBJ segments. Profiled with immunoSEQ multiplex PCR; TCRdb holds only in-frame clones, not every one. The data hold over 100,000 clones, with roughly 92% observed a single time. This sequence originates from a young woman in good health and CMV-seronegative. The chain couples TRBV9 to TRBJ2-2; D unclear. The sequencing input was CD4+ T cells from PBMCs. This CDR3 reads CASSAGWAGELFF. The CDR3 bases are TGTGCCAGCAGCGCAGGTTGGGCCGGGGAGCTGTTTTTT. Supplemented by reference TRBV9 and TRBJ2-2, the full variable domain reads DSGVTQTPKHLITATGQRVTLRCSPRSGDLSVYWYQQSLDQGLQFLIQYYNGEERAKGNILERFSAQQFPDLHSELNLSSLELGDSALYFCASSAGWAGELFFGEGSRLTVL.